Below, 28 T cell receptor beta chains from the same sample are listed, as sequenced in a study of blood T cell repertoires in COVID-19 (TCRdb year 2020). Receptor libraries were prepared by the immunoSEQ multiplex PCR assay. TCRdb took over this immuneACCESS table, retaining in-frame rearrangements with V and J assigned. Such tables are incomplete; in checked studies, under half of the missing clones stem from an unresolved V gene, and the remainder is unexplained. For this sample there are about 220,000 clones; about 80% appear just once. Clones ranked in the top ten supply 2% to 2.5% of the sample. The sample consisted of peripheral blood. The receptors shown here come from a woman aged 55 to 70 with acute or convalescent COVID-19.

The V gene is TRBV2, the J gene TRBJ1-6; the match to TRBD1 covers 8 bases. Germline lookup yields CDR1 SNHLY and CDR2 FYNNEI. Germline trimming cut 6 bases from V and 7 bases from J; bases unmatched to any gene: 8. The CDR3 extends over 15 amino acids. CDR3 sequence: CASRGAGGGNSPLHF. The CDR3 nucleotides are TGTGCCAGCAGGGGCGCAGGGGGCGGCAATTCACCCCTCCACTTT.

V usage is TRBV19 and J usage is TRBJ1-5; tentative D call: TRBD1 (5 bases). The germline V and J ends were trimmed by 3 bases and 7 bases, with 10 bases remaining between them. CDR1 and CDR2 from the germline V gene are LNHDA and SQIVND (reference sequence). This CDR3 has 13 amino acids. The CDR3 nucleotides are TGTGCCAGTAGTATCGGGGGGGGACAGCCCCAGCATTTT. It is translated as CASSIGGGQPQHF.

V is TRBV30 and J is TRBJ1-3; possible D gene TRBD1, 5 bases. V was pared by 2 bases and J by 7 bases, with 12 bases between. The CDR3 loop spans 13 amino acids. In germline, CDR1 is GTSNPN, CDR2 SVGIG (reference sequence). CDR3 protein: CAWSFGGGNTIYF. For the CDR3, the DNA is TGTGCCTGGAGTTTCGGGGGGGGTAACACCATATATTTT.

The V gene is TRBV18, the J gene TRBJ1-4; D possibly corresponds to TRBD1 (6 bases). V was clipped by 6 bases and J by 4 bases, with 9 bases between them. CDR1 KGHSH and CDR2 LQKENI come from the germline V gene. The CDR3 consists of 13 residues. The CDR3 sequence is CASSKGVNEKLFF. The CDR3 DNA reads TGTGCCAGCTCGAAGGGGGTTAATGAAAAACTGTTTTTT.

The chain recombines TRBV9 with TRBJ2-3; maybe TRBD1 (5 bases). CDR3 length equals 14 residues. Germline V lookup: CDR1 SGDLS, CDR2 YYNGEE. Trimming removed 2 bases from V and 3 bases from J, with 10 bases in between. CDR3 protein: CASSVPGATDTQYF. The CDR3 DNA sequence: TGTGCCAGCAGCGTGCCTGGGGCGACAGATACGCAGTATTTT.

The gene calls are TRBV5-1 and TRBJ1-1, with TRBD1 matching over 7 bases. This CDR3 comprises 13 residues. V was pared by 6 bases and J by 3 bases, with 5 bases of the junction left unmatched. From germline, CDR1 is SGHRS and CDR2 YFSETQ. CDR3 sequence: CASTGGGDTEAFF. The CDR3 DNA reads TGCGCCAGCACAGGGGGTGGGGACACTGAAGCTTTCTTT.

The chain is built from TRBV7-9 and TRBJ2-7; 11 bases line up with TRBD2. The germline V gene has CDR1 SEHNR and CDR2 FQNEAQ (reference sequence). The CDR3 spans 14 residues. Trimming removed 6 bases from V and 2 bases from J; junction bases left unmatched: 3. The CDR3 here is CASRPSGGTYEQYF. In DNA, the CDR3 is TGTGCCAGCAGACCTAGCGGGGGGACCTACGAGCAGTACTTC.

The V call is TRBV2, the J call TRBJ1-2, with 8 bases matching TRBD1. Trimming at V came to 7 bases and at J to 3 bases, leaving 4 bases not matched to a gene. CDR1 and CDR2 from the germline V gene are SNHLY and FYNNEI. The CDR3 runs 13 residues. The CDR3 is CASMATGDYGYTF. For the CDR3, the DNA is TGTGCCAGCATGGCGACAGGGGACTATGGCTACACCTTC.

The rearrangement joins TRBV5-6 to TRBJ1-2, with D perhaps matching TRBD1 (5 bases). With 3 bases removed from V and 4 bases from J, the gap between germline ends came to 19 bases. Per the germline V gene, CDR1 is SGHDT and CDR2 is YYEEEE. The CDR3 length is 16 residues. Here the CDR3 reads CASSSARGTEFYGYTF. The CDR3 region has the DNA TGTGCCAGCAGCTCAGCAAGGGGAACAGAATTCTATGGCTACACCTTC.

The gene calls are TRBV5-6 and TRBJ1-1; the D is unclear. V lost 4 bases and J lost 6, with 19 bases in between. CDR1 is SGHDT, CDR2 YYEEEE, per germline. The CDR3 sequence is 15 residues long. The DNA of the CDR3 is TGTGCCAGCAGCGCGAACATTTTACAGATGGCTGAAGCTTTCTTT. It encodes CASSANILQMAEAFF. Full variable domain (missing parts from reference TRBV5-6 and TRBJ1-1): DAGVTQSPTHLIKTRGQQVTLRCSPKSGHDTVSWYQQALGQGPQFIFQYYEEEERQRGNFPDRFSGHQFPNYSSELNVNALLLGDSALYLCASSANILQMAEAFFGQGTRLTVV.

This chain joins TRBV7-6 and TRBJ2-2, with 7 positions matching TRBD2. The germline V gene encodes CDR1 SGHVS and CDR2 FNYEAQ. The CDR3 sequence is 15 residues long. V was clipped by 5 bases and J by 2 bases; unmatched bases: 5. The chain's CDR3 is CASSPTSVNTGELFF. Written as DNA, the CDR3 is TGTGCCAGCAGCCCCACTAGCGTAAACACCGGGGAGCTGTTTTTT.

V is TRBV6-6 and J is TRBJ1-1, with 8 bases aligning to TRBD1. Germline lookup yields CDR1 MNHNY and CDR2 SVGAGI (reference sequence). The CDR3 length is 16 residues. J lost 3 bases, V lost 6 bases, and 12 bases had no gene match. CDR3 region: CASSFGTGIRDTEAFF. The CDR3 region has the DNA TGTGCCAGCAGCTTCGGGACAGGCATAAGGGACACTGAAGCTTTCTTT.

The chain uses TRBV4-2 and TRBJ1-3; 8 nucleotides line up with TRBD1. There are 16 residues in the CDR3. J was trimmed by 4 bases and V by 5 bases; bases with no gene match: 10. Per the germline V gene, CDR1 is LGHNA and CDR2 is YNFKEQ. The CDR3 DNA sequence: TGTGCCAGCAGCGCCGATCAGGGGGCGAGCGGAAACACCATATATTTT. Translation: CASSADQGASGNTIYF.

This clone was seen more than once but under ten times. The CDR3 is CASSFAANNEKLFF. In DNA, the CDR3 is TGTGCCAGCAGCTTCGCTGCGAATAATGAAAAACTGTTTTTT. The V call is TRBV7-9, the J call TRBJ1-4; the D is unclear. This CDR3 region has 14 residues. V lost 3 bases and J 4 bases, leaving 9 bases between the germline ends. Germline CDR1 reads SEHNR; CDR2 reads FQNEAQ (reference sequence).

This clone showed up just once. The rearrangement uses TRBV4-1 and TRBJ1-6; D not certain. The CDR3 is made up of 15 amino acids. V lost 1 base and J 7 bases, leaving 11 bases between the germline ends. From germline, CDR1 is MGHRA and CDR2 YSYEKL. The CDR3 protein is CASSQGRGGNSPLHF. The CDR3 DNA follows: TGCGCCAGCAGCCAAGGTCGGGGAGGCAATTCACCCCTCCACTTT.

This chain uses TRBV2 with TRBJ1-5, with 8 bases aligning to TRBD1. The CDR3 is 15 amino acids. Germline V gives CDR1 SNHLY, CDR2 FYNNEI. Trimming at V came to 6 bases and at J to 2 bases, leaving 6 bases not matched to a gene. The CDR3 DNA sequence: TGTGCCAGCAGCCGGACAGGGATTGGCAATCAGCCCCAGCATTTT. It specifies CASSRTGIGNQPQHF.

This clone was seen only once. V and J are TRBV4-2 and TRBJ1-2, with D perhaps TRBD1 (5 bases). The V gene's germline CDR1 is LGHNA and CDR2 YNFKEQ. CDR3 length: 14 amino acids. Trimming took 0 bases from V and 4 from J, leaving 9 bases between them. CDR3 amino acids: CASSQETALYGYTF. CDR3 in DNA: TGTGCCAGCAGCCAAGAGACAGCGCTCTATGGCTACACCTTC.

This clone was counted between two and nine times. This chain connects TRBV3-1 (or the pseudogene TRBV3-2) to TRBJ2-5, with D hard to call. Trimming took 6 bases from V and 3 from J, leaving 11 bases between them. In germline, CDR1 is LGHDT, CDR2 YNNKEL (reference sequence). The CDR3 covers 13 residues. The CDR3 loop is CASSYRLEETQYF. CDR3 in DNA: TGTGCCAGCAGTTACCGACTGGAAGAGACCCAGTACTTC.

This clone was detected a few times. The chain joins TRBV7-2 to TRBJ1-1; D gene unclear. Germline V gene sequence: CDR1 SGHTA, CDR2 FQGNSA. This CDR3 contains 14 residues. V was trimmed by 3 bases and J by 1 base, leaving 9 bases between them. CDR3 coding DNA: TGTGCCAGCAGCTTCTCAGGATGGAACACTGAAGCTTTCTTT. It codes for CASSFSGWNTEAFF.

V usage is TRBV18 and J usage is TRBJ1-4; D is perhaps TRBD1 (6 bases). Germline-derived CDR1 and CDR2 are KGHSH and LQKENI. V was trimmed by 3 bases and J by 0 bases, leaving 11 bases between them. The CDR3 totals 16 residues. Here the CDR3 reads CASSPDNRATNEKLFF. The CDR3 DNA follows: TGTGCCAGCTCACCCGATAACAGGGCAACTAATGAAAAACTGTTTTTT.

The gene calls are TRBV5-1 and TRBJ1-2, with TRBD1 as a possible D gene (6 bases). The CDR3 covers 13 residues. Per the germline V gene, CDR1 is SGHRS and CDR2 is YFSETQ. V was shortened by 3 bases and J by 3 bases, with 9 bases between the two germline ends. The CDR3 region is CASSSPGDYGYTF. The CDR3 nucleotides read TGCGCCAGCAGCTCGCCAGGGGACTATGGCTACACCTTC. Based on the CDR3 plus reference TRBV5-1 and TRBJ1-2, the full variable domain is KAGVTQTPRYLIKTRGQQVTLSCSPISGHRSVSWYQQTPGQGLQFLFEYFSETQRNKGNFPGRFSGRQFSNSRSEMNVSTLELGDSALYLCASSSPGDYGYTFGSGTRLTVV.

This chain links TRBV4-1 with TRBJ1-2; D may be TRBD1 (5 bases). Trimming pared 2 bases from V and 7 bases from J, leaving 14 bases between. The CDR3 is 14 amino acids. Germline CDR1 MGHRA, CDR2 YSYEKL. The DNA of the CDR3 is TGCGCCAGCAGCCAACCAACAGGTTTCGGTGGCTACACCTTC. Translated: CASSQPTGFGGYTF.

CDR3 protein: CASSQGYAEAFF. In nucleotides, the CDR3 is TGTGCCAGCAGCCAAGGATACGCGGAAGCTTTCTTT. The chain combines TRBV3-1 (or the pseudogene TRBV3-2) with TRBJ1-1; D ambiguous. Germline V gives CDR1 LGHDT, CDR2 YNNKEL (reference sequence). V lost 1 base and J 8 bases, leaving 8 bases between the germline ends. The CDR3 consists of 12 residues.

The V call is TRBV15, the J call TRBJ1-5, with a tentative D call TRBD1 (5 bases). The CDR3 extends over 15 amino acids. With 3 bases removed from V and 6 bases from J, the gap between germline ends came to 15 bases. Germline lookup yields CDR1 LNHNV and CDR2 YYDKDF (reference sequence). CDR3 amino acids: CATSSGQGGGQPQHF. DNA of the CDR3: TGTGCCACCAGCAGTGGGCAGGGCGGGGGTCAGCCCCAGCATTTT.

The J gene is TRBJ2-1, the V gene TRBV3-1 (or the pseudogene TRBV3-2), with D maybe TRBD2 (5 bases). The germline V and J ends were trimmed by 3 bases and 9 bases, with 9 bases remaining between them. Germline CDR1 is LGHDT and CDR2 is YNNKEL (reference sequence). The CDR3 is 12 amino acids. CDR3 sequence reads: CASSHEGLEQFF. The CDR3 nucleotides are TGTGCCAGCAGCCATGAGGGCCTTGAGCAGTTCTTC.

The rearrangement links TRBV13 to TRBJ2-1, with TRBD1 as a possible D gene (5 bases). This CDR3 has 13 residues. V was pared by 4 bases and J by 6 bases, with 10 bases between. CDR1 is PRHDT, CDR2 FYEKMQ, per germline (reference sequence). CDR3: CASSSTVANEQFF. The CDR3 region has the DNA TGTGCCAGCAGCTCGACAGTAGCCAATGAGCAGTTCTTC.

This chain links TRBV5-1 with TRBJ1-1; TRBD1 aligns across 8 bases. Germline V gives CDR1 SGHRS, CDR2 YFSETQ. This CDR3 has 14 amino acids. V was pared by 2 bases and J by 7 bases, with 7 bases of the junction left unmatched. CDR3 sequence: CASSLPAGTGEAFF. In DNA form, the CDR3 reads TGCGCCAGCAGCTTACCAGCCGGGACAGGTGAAGCTTTCTTT.

This clone was recorded once. CDR3 loop: CSVEGGLTEAFF. The CDR3 DNA reads TGCAGCGTTGAAGGGGGCCTCACTGAAGCTTTCTTT. The chain employs TRBV29-1 and TRBJ1-1, with D possibly TRBD1 on 5 matching bases. Germline V lookup: CDR1 SQVTM, CDR2 ANQGSEA. V lost 1 base and J lost 4, with 7 bases in between. The CDR3 has 12 residues.